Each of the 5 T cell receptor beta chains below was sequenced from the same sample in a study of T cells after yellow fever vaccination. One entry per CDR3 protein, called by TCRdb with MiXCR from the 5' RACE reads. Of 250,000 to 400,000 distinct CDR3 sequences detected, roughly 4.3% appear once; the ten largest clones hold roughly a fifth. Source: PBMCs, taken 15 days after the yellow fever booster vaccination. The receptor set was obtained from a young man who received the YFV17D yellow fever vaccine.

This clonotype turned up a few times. DNA for the CDR3: TGTGCCAGCAGTGAAGGCCACACAGATACGCAGTATTTT. This encodes CASSEGHTDTQYF. This chain connects TRBV2 to TRBJ2-3; D is ambiguous. Trimming took off 1 base at V and 2 bases at J, with 4 bases between the two ends. This CDR3 comprises 13 residues. Germline CDR1 and CDR2: SNHLY and FYNNEI.

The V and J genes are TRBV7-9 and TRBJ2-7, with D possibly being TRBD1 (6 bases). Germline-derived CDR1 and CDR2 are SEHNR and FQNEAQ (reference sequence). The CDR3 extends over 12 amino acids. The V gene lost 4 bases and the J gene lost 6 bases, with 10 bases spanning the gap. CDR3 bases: TGTGCCAGCAGCTCCCAGGGGAGCGAGCAGTACTTC. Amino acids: CASSSQGSEQYF.

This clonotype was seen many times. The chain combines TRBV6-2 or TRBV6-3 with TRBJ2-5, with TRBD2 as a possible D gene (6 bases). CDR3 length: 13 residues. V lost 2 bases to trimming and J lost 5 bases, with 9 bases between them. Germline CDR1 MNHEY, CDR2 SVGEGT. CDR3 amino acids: CASSYAGPETQYF. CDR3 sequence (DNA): TGTGCCAGCAGTTACGCGGGGCCGGAGACCCAGTACTTC.

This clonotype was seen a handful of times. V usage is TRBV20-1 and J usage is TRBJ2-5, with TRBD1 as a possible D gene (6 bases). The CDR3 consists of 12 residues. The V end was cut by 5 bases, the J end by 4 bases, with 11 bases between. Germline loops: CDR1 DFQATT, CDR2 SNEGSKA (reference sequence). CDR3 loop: CSASGTRETQYF. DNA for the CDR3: TGCAGTGCTTCCGGGACAAGAGAGACCCAGTACTTC.

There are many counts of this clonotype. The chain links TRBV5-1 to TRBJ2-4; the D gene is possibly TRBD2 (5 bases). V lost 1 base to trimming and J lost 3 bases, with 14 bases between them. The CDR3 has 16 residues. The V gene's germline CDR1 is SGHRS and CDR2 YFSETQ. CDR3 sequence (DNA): TGCGCCAGCAGCTTGACAGCTCTCCGGGGCAAAAACATTCAGTACTTC. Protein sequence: CASSLTALRGKNIQYF.